These 19 T cell receptor beta chains came from one sample sequenced in a study of T cells expressing NK-cell markers (dated by TCRdb to the early 2020s). The library relied on 5' RACE. Sequencing instrument: Illumina HiSeq 2000. Following reprocessing of the reads by TCRdb, the data hold one row per CDR3 protein sequence and no DNA is available. The sample table records approximately 380,000 distinct CDR3 sequences. Clones ranked in the top ten supply around 5.3% of the sample. The source material was blood T cells: a sorted CD56 or NKG2C T cell subset, CD4+ or CD8+ T cells, or bulk PBMC T cells (not recorded which). Receptors were obtained from a man aged 18 to 69 in good health.

The CDR3 here is CASSYSSGWGNTGELFF. The chain employs TRBV6-5 and TRBJ2-2. This CDR3 has 17 amino acids. Germline V gene lookup returns CDR1 MNHEY and CDR2 SVGAGI.

The chain combines TRBV3-1 with TRBJ1-1. The CDR3 spans 14 residues. Germline V gene sequence: CDR1 LGHDT, CDR2 YNNKEL (reference sequence). The CDR3 sequence: CASSKRGYESGAFF.

The rearrangement uses TRBV20-1 and TRBJ2-5; the TCRdb call, TRBD2, lacks DNA for checking. Germline CDR1 is DFQATT and CDR2 is SNEGSKA (reference sequence). The CDR3 has 11 amino acids. The CDR3 reads CSSGLKETQYF.

The rearrangement joins TRBV6-5 to TRBJ1-6. Germline lookup yields CDR1 MNHEY and CDR2 SVGAGI. The CDR3 extends over 13 amino acids. CDR3 residues: CASSWDPNSPLHF.

This chain links TRBV5-5 with TRBJ2-5; lacking DNA, the TRBD2 call made by TCRdb goes unchecked. Germline CDR1 and CDR2: SGHKS and YYEKEE (reference sequence). This CDR3 region has 15 residues. The CDR3 reads CASSRGGTDVGTQYF.

The genes are TRBV10-3 and TRBJ2-3; TCRdb selects TRBD1, and the lack of DNA leaves this call unchecked. This CDR3 is built from 14 residues. Germline V gives CDR1 ENHRY, CDR2 SYGVKD. The CDR3 is CAINPGQVTDTQYF.

The chain uses TRBV5-1 and TRBJ1-1; the D gene TCRdb calls, TRBD1, cannot be checked with no DNA. Per the germline V gene, CDR1 is SGHRS and CDR2 is YFSETQ. This CDR3 has 15 amino acids. This CDR3 reads CASSLQTGGNTEAFF. Variable domain in full (rest from reference TRBV5-1 and TRBJ1-1): KAGVTQTPRYLIKTRGQQVTLSCSPISGHRSVSWYQQTPGQGLQFLFEYFSETQRNKGNFPGRFSGRQFSNSRSEMNVSTLELGDSALYLCASSLQTGGNTEAFFGQGTRLTVV.

The CDR3 here is CASGVGTYYEQYF. The rearrangement links TRBV28 to TRBJ2-7; TCRdb's assignment of TRBD1 cannot be checked, as there is no DNA. CDR3 length: 13 residues. Germline V gene data show CDR1 as MDHEN and CDR2 as SYDVKM.

The chain is built from TRBV20-1 and TRBJ2-4. The CDR3 is 14 residues long. Germline values: CDR1 DFQATT, CDR2 SNEGSKA (reference sequence). CDR3 in amino acids: CSARKPLAKNIQYF.

The chain couples TRBV28 to TRBJ2-7; TCRdb returns TRBD1, unconfirmable since there is no DNA. This CDR3 contains 15 residues. Looked up from germline, CDR1 is MDHEN and CDR2 is SYDVKM. CDR3 sequence: CASSFRWRGFYEQYF.

The CDR3 region is CASRTGGLFTEAFF. The chain joins TRBV6-1 to TRBJ1-1; with no DNA, the TCRdb D assignment of TRBD1 cannot be verified. Germline CDR1 MNHNS, CDR2 SASEGT. The CDR3 length is 14 residues.

The chain has TRBV2 and TRBJ2-3; TCRdb returns TRBD2, unconfirmable since there is no DNA. Germline V gives CDR1 SNHLY, CDR2 FYNNEI. This CDR3 has 12 amino acids. CDR3: CASSGLAPTQYF.

This chain uses TRBV12-5 with TRBJ2-3; no DNA is available, so the TRBD1 call from TCRdb remains unchecked. This CDR3 is 16 amino acids long. Germline V CDR1 and CDR2: LGHNT, FRNRAP. CDR3 sequence reads: CASGLATGGSTDTQYF.

The V and J genes are TRBV2 and TRBJ2-7; TCRdb lists TRBD1, though no DNA is available to test this call. The CDR3 runs to 15 residues. Germline CDR1 SNHLY, CDR2 FYNNEI. This chain's CDR3 is CASSETGQGFYEQYF.

The V call is TRBV27, the J call TRBJ2-1; TCRdb's D gene call, TRBD1, goes unchecked for lack of DNA. The CDR3 has 16 amino acids. CDR1 MNHEY and CDR2 SMNVEV come from the germline V gene (reference sequence). The CDR3 loop reads CASIPNGGGAFNEQFF.

The chain has TRBV7-9 and TRBJ2-1; TCRdb picks TRBD2, but there is no DNA to check that call. Germline loops: CDR1 SEHNR, CDR2 FQNEAQ (reference sequence). CDR3 length: 13 amino acids. CDR3 in amino acids: CASSLTSLNEQFF.

The V gene is TRBV23-1, the J gene TRBJ2-1. TRBV23-1 is an ORF; its function is uncertain. This CDR3 spans 12 amino acids. CDR3 amino acids: CASSQGRWEQFF.

V is TRBV5-6 and J is TRBJ1-6. CDR3 length: 13 residues. Germline V lookup: CDR1 SGHDT, CDR2 YYEEEE. Here the CDR3 reads CASSLDRHSPLHF.

The chain recombines TRBV19 with TRBJ2-3; TCRdb lists TRBD1, though no DNA is available to test this call. Per germline, CDR1 LNHDA and CDR2 SQIVND (reference sequence). This CDR3 is built from 15 residues. The CDR3 loop reads CASTVMGGATDTQYF.